This record looks at one T cell receptor beta chain sequence and its context. Its antigen remains unidentified. Germline loops: CDR1 MNHEY, CDR2 SMNVEV (reference sequence). The CDR3 is 14 residues long. The V segment lost 6 bases and the J segment 4 bases; nucleotides outside the gene matches: 7. The primer mix had 60 Vbeta and 13 Jbeta primers. Some clones are missing from TCRdb's copy, which holds only in-frame ones; the method was immunoSEQ multiplex PCR. Here the sample spans roughly 150,000 clones, around 80% being singletons. The data belong to a study of cytomegalovirus exposure and HLA in healthy donors. Study summary: When 350 to 500 donors were genotyped, about 86% of them were found to fall in the Caucasian-associated ancestry cluster. Findings and caveats of the study: TCR association rates varied by HLA locus in a later analysis, with DRB1 highest and HLA-C lowest.

This receptor was obtained from a female donor in good health and CMV-seronegative. J is TRBJ1-2 and V is TRBV27, with 8 bases matching TRBD1. Input material: PBMCs. The CDR3 coding sequence is TGTGCCAGCAGCCTACAGGGGGGATCCTATGGCTACACCTTC. It encodes CASSLQGGSYGYTF.